The present entry profiles one T cell receptor (beta chain) with its context. Antigen unknown. Trimming left V 6 bases short and J 2 bases short, with 4 bases between. This CDR3 region has 12 residues. Per germline, CDR1 SGHVS and CDR2 FNYEAQ. The data stem from a study of PD-1 blockade in classical Hodgkin lymphoma. Whole-study findings and limits: Before treatment, TCR diversity in newly diagnosed patients was reportedly lower than in healthy donors.

The method was immunoSEQ multiplex PCR; TCRdb's version includes in-frame clones alone and lacks a portion of them. The sample includes around 91,000 clones, around 86% of them seen just once. Autologous stem cell transplantation was followed by relapse in every patient, and brentuximab vedotin exposure varied. Each best response was a complete response, a partial response or progressive disease. J is TRBJ2-2 and V is TRBV7-6; D remains ambiguous. The starting material was peripheral blood mononuclear cells (PBMCs), obtained at baseline. The TCR was taken from a human donor with classical Hodgkin lymphoma. The CDR3 loop is CASSLNTGELFF. Written as DNA, the CDR3 is TGTGCCAGCAGTTTAAACACCGGGGAGCTGTTTTTT.